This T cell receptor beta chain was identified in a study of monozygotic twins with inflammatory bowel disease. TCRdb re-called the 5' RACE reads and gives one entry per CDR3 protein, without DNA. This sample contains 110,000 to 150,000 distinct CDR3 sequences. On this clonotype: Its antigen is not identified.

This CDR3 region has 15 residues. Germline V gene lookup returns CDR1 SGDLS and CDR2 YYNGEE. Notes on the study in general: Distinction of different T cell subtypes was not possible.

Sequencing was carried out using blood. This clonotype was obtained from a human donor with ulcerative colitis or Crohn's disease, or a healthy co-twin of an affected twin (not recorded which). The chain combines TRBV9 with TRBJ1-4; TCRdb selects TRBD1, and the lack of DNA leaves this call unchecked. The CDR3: CASSPRGPTNEKLFF.